One sample yielded the 9 T cell receptor beta chains listed below, sequenced in a study of T-cell memory formation after mild COVID-19. TCRdb re-called the 5' RACE reads through MiXCR, storing one row per CDR3 protein. The data contain 350,000 to 450,000 distinct CDR3 sequences, roughly 20% of them singletons. The sequenced material came from PBMCs or a T cell subset sorted from them (not recorded which). All receptors derive from an adult woman who had mild COVID-19 (a few samples of this study predate the infection). Cell type and time point are not known.

This chain connects TRBV5-1 to TRBJ2-3, with 9 bases identical to TRBD2. Germline loops: CDR1 SGHRS, CDR2 YFSETQ. The CDR3 has 15 amino acids. The V segment lost 4 bases and the J segment 2 bases; nucleotides outside the gene matches: 5. CDR3 DNA sequence: TGCGCCAGCAGCCCCGGGACTAGCAACACAGATACGCAGTATTTT. It specifies CASSPGTSNTDTQYF.

The chain carries TRBV7-3 and TRBJ2-3; TRBD1 might be the D (6 bases). CDR3 size: 15 residues. V was clipped by 6 bases and J by 1 base, with 14 bases between them. Looked up from germline, CDR1 is SGHTA and CDR2 is FQGTGA. The CDR3 protein is CASRPTGMGTDTQYF. In nucleotides, the CDR3 is TGTGCCAGCAGACCTACAGGGATGGGCACAGATACGCAGTATTTT.

The rearrangement joins TRBV3-1 to TRBJ1-2; D might be TRBD1 (5 bases). The V gene lost 0 bases and the J gene lost 4 bases, with 12 bases spanning the gap. Germline V lookup: CDR1 LGHDT, CDR2 YNNKEL (reference sequence). This CDR3 comprises 15 residues. This chain's CDR3 is CASSQDLQGGYGYTF. The CDR3 DNA is TGTGCCAGCAGCCAAGATTTGCAGGGCGGCTATGGCTACACCTTC.

This clonotype has a single count. The gene calls are TRBV9 and TRBJ1-2, with unresolved D. There are 13 residues in the CDR3. With 4 bases removed from V and 5 bases from J, the gap between germline ends came to 12 bases. Germline-derived CDR1 and CDR2 are SGDLS and YYNGEE. CDR3 loop: CASSSQPIYGYTF. The CDR3 nucleotides are TGTGCCAGCAGCTCCCAACCCATATATGGCTACACCTTC.

The V and J genes are TRBV11-1 and TRBJ2-7, with D perhaps TRBD2 (6 bases). Germline lookup yields CDR1 SGHAT and CDR2 FQDESV (reference sequence). The CDR3 contains 14 residues. V was pared by 2 bases and J by 4 bases, with 12 bases between. The chain's CDR3 is CASSLSAGNYEQYF. CDR3 coding DNA: TGTGCCAGCAGCTTATCTGCGGGGAATTACGAGCAGTACTTC.

This clonotype was observed a few times. The chain recombines TRBV19 with TRBJ1-1, with D perhaps matching TRBD1 (6 bases). The CDR3 loop spans 13 amino acids. The germline V gene has CDR1 LNHDA and CDR2 SQIVND (reference sequence). The V end was cut by 10 bases, the J end by 5 bases, with 17 bases between. The CDR3 is CAIGVEGGTEAFF. In nucleotides, the CDR3 is TGTGCCATCGGGGTCGAGGGGGGAACTGAAGCTTTCTTT.

This clonotype was detected a few times. V and J are TRBV7-9 and TRBJ1-1; 7 nucleotides agree with TRBD1. The CDR3 is made up of 15 amino acids. V lost 4 bases to trimming and J lost 0 bases; unmatched junction nucleotides: 5. Germline lookup yields CDR1 SEHNR and CDR2 FQNEAQ (reference sequence). CDR3 nucleotides: TGTGCCAGCAGCTCGGGACAGCACATGAACACTGAAGCTTTCTTT. Translation: CASSSGQHMNTEAFF.

The chain has TRBV18 and TRBJ2-1; D call uncertain. V shed 3 bases and J shed 6 bases, with 15 bases lying between them. The germline V gene encodes CDR1 KGHSH and CDR2 LQKENI. This CDR3 has 15 amino acids. DNA for the CDR3: TGTGCCAGCTCACCCCGGGCTGGAGAAGGCAATGAGCAGTTCTTC. Protein sequence: CASSPRAGEGNEQFF.

The chain is built from TRBV3-1 and TRBJ1-1; D gene unclear. The CDR3 extends over 14 amino acids. Between the trimmed V and J ends, which lost 5 bases and 1 base, there was a span of 11 bases. CDR1 is LGHDT, CDR2 YNNKEL, per germline (reference sequence). For the CDR3, the DNA is TGTGCCAGCAGCAAAAGGAGAGAGAACACTGAAGCTTTCTTT. Its translation is CASSKRRENTEAFF.